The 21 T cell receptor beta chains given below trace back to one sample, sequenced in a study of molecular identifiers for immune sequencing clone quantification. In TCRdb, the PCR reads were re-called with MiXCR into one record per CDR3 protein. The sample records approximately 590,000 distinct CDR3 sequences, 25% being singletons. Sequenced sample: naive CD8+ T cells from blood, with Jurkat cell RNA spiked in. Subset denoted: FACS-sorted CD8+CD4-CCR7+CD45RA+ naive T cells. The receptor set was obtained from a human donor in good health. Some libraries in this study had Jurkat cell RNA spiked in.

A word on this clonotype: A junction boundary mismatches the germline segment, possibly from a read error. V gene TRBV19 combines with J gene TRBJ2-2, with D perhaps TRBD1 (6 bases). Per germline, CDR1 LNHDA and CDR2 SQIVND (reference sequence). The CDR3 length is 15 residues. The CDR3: CASRSGTLNTGEQFF. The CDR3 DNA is TGTGCCAGTAGATCCGGGACATTGAACACCGGGGAGCAGTTTTTT.

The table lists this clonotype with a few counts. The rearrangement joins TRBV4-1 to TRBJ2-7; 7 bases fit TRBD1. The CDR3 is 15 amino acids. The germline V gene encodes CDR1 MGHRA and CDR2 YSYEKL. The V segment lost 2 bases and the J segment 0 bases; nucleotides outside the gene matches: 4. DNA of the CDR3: TGCGCCAGCAGCCAACACCGGGACAGCTCCTACGAGCAGTACTTC. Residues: CASSQHRDSSYEQYF.

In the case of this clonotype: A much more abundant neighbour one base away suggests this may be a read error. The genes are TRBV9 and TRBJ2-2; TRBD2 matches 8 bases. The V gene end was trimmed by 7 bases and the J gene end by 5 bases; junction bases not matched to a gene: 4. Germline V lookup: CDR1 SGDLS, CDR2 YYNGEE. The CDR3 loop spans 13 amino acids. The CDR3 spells CASCLAGTGELFF. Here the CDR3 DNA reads TGTGCCAGCTGCTTAGCGGGGACCGGGGAGCTGTTTTTT.

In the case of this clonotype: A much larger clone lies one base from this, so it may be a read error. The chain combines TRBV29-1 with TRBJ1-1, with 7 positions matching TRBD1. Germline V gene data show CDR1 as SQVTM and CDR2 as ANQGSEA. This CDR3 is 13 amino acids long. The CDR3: CGVVQGWNTEAFF. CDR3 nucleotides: TGCGGCGTGGTACAGGGGTGGAACACTGAAGCTTTCTTT.

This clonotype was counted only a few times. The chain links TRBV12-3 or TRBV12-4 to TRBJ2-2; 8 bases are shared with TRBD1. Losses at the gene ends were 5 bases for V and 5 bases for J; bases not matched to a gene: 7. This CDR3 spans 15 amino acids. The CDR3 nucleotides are TGTGCCAGCAGTATGGACAGGGAACAGACCGGGGAGCTGTTTTTT. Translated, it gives CASSMDREQTGELFF.

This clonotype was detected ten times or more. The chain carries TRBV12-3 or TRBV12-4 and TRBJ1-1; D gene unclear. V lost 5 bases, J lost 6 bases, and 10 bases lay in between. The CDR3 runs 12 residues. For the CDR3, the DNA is TGTGCCAGCAGTGCTCCCGCCCCTGAAGCTTTCTTT. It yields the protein CASSAPAPEAFF.

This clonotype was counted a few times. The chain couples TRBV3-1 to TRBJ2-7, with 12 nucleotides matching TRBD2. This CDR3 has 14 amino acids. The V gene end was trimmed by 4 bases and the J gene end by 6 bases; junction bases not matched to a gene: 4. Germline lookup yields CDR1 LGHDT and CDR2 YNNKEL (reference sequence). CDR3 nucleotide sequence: TGTGCCAGCAGCCCAGCTAGCGGGGGGGGCGAGCAGTACTTC. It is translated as CASSPASGGGEQYF.

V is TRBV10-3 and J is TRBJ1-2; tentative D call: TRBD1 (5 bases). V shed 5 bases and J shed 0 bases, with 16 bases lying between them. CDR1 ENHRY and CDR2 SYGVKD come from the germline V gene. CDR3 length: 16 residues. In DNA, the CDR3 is TGTGCCATCAGTAGGCCTCCGGGGCAAGCTAACTATGGCTACACCTTC. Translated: CAISRPPGQANYGYTF.

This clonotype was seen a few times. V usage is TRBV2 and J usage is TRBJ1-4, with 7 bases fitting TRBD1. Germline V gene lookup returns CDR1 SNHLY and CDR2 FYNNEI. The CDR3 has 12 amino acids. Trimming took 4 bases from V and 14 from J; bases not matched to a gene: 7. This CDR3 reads CASSAYRGGLFF. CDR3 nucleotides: TGTGCCAGCAGTGCGTACAGGGGAGGCCTGTTTTTT.

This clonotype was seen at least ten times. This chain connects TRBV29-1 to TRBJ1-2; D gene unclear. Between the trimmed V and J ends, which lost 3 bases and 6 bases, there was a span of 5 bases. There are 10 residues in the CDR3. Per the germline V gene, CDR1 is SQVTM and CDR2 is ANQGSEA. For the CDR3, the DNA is TGCAGCGTTGACCAGAATGGCTACACCTTC. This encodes CSVDQNGYTF.

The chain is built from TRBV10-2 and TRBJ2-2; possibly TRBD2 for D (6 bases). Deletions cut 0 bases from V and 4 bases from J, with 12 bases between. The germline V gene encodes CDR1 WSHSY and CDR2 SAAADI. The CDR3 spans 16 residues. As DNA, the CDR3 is TGCGCCAGCAGTGAGTCGCTAGCGCTGAGCACCGGGGAGCTGTTTTTT. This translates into CASSESLALSTGELFF.

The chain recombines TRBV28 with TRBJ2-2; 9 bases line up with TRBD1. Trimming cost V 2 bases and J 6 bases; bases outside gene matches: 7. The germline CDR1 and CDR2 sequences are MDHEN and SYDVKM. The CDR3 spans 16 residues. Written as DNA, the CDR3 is TGTGCCAGCAGTTTAGGCGGGACAGGGCTGGCCGGGGAGCTGTTTTTT. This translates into CASSLGGTGLAGELFF.

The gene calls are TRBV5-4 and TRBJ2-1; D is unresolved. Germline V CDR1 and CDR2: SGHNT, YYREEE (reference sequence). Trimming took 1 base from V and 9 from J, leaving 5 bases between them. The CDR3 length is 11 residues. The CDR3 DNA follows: TGTGCCAGCAGCTTGTGGGGTGAGCAGTTCTTC. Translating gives CASSLWGEQFF.

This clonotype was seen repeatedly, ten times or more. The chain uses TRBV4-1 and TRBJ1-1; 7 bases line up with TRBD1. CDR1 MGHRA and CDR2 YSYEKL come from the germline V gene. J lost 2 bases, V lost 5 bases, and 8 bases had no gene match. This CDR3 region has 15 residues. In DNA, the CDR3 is TGCGCCAGCAGCTCCCCGGGACAGACTAACACTGAAGCTTTCTTT. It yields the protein CASSSPGQTNTEAFF.

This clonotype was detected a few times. CDR3 coding DNA: TGCGCCAGCAGCCAAGATTTGTATAGGGACACCATCCCTGGTTATCAAGAGCAGTACTTC. Its translation is CASSQDLYRDTIPGYQEQYF. The chain is built from TRBV4-3 and TRBJ2-7; D is possibly TRBD1 (6 bases). From germline, CDR1 is LGHNA and CDR2 YSLEER. Trimming cost V 0 bases and J 7 bases, with 31 bases left between them. The CDR3 sequence is 20 residues long.

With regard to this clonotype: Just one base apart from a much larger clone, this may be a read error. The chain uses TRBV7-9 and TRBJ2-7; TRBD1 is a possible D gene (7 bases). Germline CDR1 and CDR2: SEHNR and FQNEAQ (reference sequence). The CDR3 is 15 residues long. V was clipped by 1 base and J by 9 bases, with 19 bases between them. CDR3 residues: CASSLGQGGLDGQYF. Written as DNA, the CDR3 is TGTGCCAGCAGCTTAGGGCAGGGGGGACTGGACGGGCAGTACTTC.

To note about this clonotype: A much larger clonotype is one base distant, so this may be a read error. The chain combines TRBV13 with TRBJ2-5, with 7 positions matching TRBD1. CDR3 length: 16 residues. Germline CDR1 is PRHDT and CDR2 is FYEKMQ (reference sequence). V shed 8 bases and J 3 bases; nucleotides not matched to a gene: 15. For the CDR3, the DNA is TGTGCCAGCGGCTCCCACGACAGGGAGAATGAAGAGACCCAGTACTTC. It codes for CASGSHDRENEETQYF.

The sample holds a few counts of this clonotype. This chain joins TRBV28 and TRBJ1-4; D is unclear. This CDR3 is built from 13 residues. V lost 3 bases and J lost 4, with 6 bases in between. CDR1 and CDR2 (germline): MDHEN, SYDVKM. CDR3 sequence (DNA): TGTGCCAGCAGTTTCTCACTTAATGAAAAACTGTTTTTT. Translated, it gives CASSFSLNEKLFF.

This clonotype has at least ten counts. DNA for the CDR3: TGTGCCAGCAGTTTGGGTTCAGGGAGCGGTATCGGCTACACCTTC. Translation: CASSLGSGSGIGYTF. The chain uses TRBV27 and TRBJ1-2; a weak D match, TRBD1 (5 bases). In germline, CDR1 is MNHEY, CDR2 SMNVEV (reference sequence). The CDR3 has 15 amino acids. V was shortened by 3 bases and J by 8 bases, with 19 bases between the two germline ends.

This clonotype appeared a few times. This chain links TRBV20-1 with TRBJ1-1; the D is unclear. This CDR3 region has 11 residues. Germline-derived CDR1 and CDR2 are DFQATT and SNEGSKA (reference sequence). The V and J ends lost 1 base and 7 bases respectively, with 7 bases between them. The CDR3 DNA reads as TGCAGTGCTAGAGCAGAGAATGAAGCTTTCTTT. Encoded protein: CSARAENEAFF.

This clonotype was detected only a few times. The CDR3 DNA reads TGTGCCACCAGCACGACGGGCCGACAGGGGCTTAATGAGCAGTTCTTC. This encodes CATSTTGRQGLNEQFF. The chain links TRBV15 to TRBJ2-1; the match to TRBD1 covers 8 bases. V lost 4 bases, J lost 7 bases, and 12 bases stayed unmatched. Looked up from germline, CDR1 is LNHNV and CDR2 is YYDKDF (reference sequence). The CDR3 contains 16 residues.